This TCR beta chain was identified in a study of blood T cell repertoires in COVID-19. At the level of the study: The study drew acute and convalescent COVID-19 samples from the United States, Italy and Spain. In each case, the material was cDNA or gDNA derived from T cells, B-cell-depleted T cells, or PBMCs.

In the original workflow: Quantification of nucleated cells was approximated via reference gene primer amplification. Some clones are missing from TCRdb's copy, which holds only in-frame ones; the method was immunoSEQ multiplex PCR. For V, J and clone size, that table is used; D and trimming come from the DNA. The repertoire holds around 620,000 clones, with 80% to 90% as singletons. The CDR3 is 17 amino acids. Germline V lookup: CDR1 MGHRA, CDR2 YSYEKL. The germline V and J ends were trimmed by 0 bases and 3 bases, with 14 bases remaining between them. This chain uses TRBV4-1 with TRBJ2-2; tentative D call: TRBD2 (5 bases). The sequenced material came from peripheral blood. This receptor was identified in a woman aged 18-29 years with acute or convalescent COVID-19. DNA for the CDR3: TGCGCCAGCAGCCAAGATGAGAGTGGGAGAGACACCGGGGAGCTGTTTTTT. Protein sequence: CASSQDESGRDTGELFF.